Listed below are T cell receptor beta chains from one sample, sequenced in a study of early T cells in non-severe SARS-CoV-2 infection. Via MiXCR, TCRdb re-called the 5' RACE reads, giving one row per CDR3 protein. This sample has 70,000 to 90,000 distinct CDR3 sequences, with around 9.3% found just once. The material was whole blood, obtained at baseline. The receptors were sampled from an adult who was a healthcare worker with PCR-confirmed SARS-CoV-2 infection or an uninfected control (not recorded which). CDR3s include the opening cysteine and the closing phenylalanine or tryptophan. A D gene is named only where the DNA matches it firmly.

D gene	J gene	V gene	CDR3 protein
TRBD2	TRBJ2-1	TRBV6-4	CASSDSSGGGYNEQFF
.	TRBJ1-5	TRBV4-2	CASSQGMGSNQPQHF
.	TRBJ2-7	TRBV20-1	CSAGPDIYEQYF
.	TRBJ2-2	TRBV5-1	CASSLAQGTGELFF
.	TRBJ1-4	TRBV4-1	CASSQGQTVYNEKLFF
TRBD1	TRBJ1-1	TRBV18	CASFARQGPNTEAFF
.	TRBJ1-1	TRBV7-3	CASSRTGTSTEAFF
.	TRBJ2-3	TRBV10-2	CASSESMWRGRTDTQYF
.	TRBJ2-7	TRBV28	CASSLGRAEQYF
.	TRBJ2-2	TRBV5-4	CASSSPVEATGELFF
.	TRBJ2-1	TRBV7-6	CASSPSDRSYNEQFF
.	TRBJ2-5	TRBV20-1	CSARHSLRIQETQYF
TRBD1	TRBJ2-5	TRBV6-6	CASSSGQGVETQYF
TRBD2	TRBJ2-1	TRBV10-2	CASSIVLAGRGNEQFF
.	TRBJ1-2	TRBV7-2	CASSLGRGRTNYGYTF
.	TRBJ2-4	TRBV7-8	CASSLPGWGNIQYF
TRBD1	TRBJ2-3	TRBV11-1	CASSLVAGTGTDTQYF
TRBD2	TRBJ2-1	TRBV20-1	CSARPRLARHYNEQFF
TRBD2	TRBJ2-7	TRBV28	CASSLYTGGYEQYF
TRBD1	TRBJ2-2	TRBV10-3	CAIRTGGNTGELFF
TRBD2	TRBJ2-5	TRBV25-1	CASTSGRARETQYF
.	TRBJ1-2	TRBV2	CASRSQYSNYGYTF
.	TRBJ2-2	TRBV10-2	CASSELGNTGELFF
TRBD1	TRBJ1-2	TRBV20-1	CSARDSRTGGGYTF
TRBD1	TRBJ2-2	TRBV29-1	CSVADRGTGELFF
.	TRBJ1-2	TRBV15	CATSRDNLAGYTF
TRBD2	TRBJ2-7	TRBV28	CASSPSGAVSYEQYF
.	TRBJ2-4	TRBV7-2	CASSLASSLNIQYF
TRBD1	TRBJ2-5	TRBV9	CASSATGGLGQETQYF
.	TRBJ2-1	TRBV7-2	CASSQGRSEQFF
TRBD2	TRBJ2-2	TRBV4-1	CASSQVRLAGVMRELFF
.	TRBJ2-6	TRBV5-5	CASFPGEPGEPGANVLTF
TRBD2	TRBJ2-3	TRBV9	CASSVDPLAGVLNTQYF
.	TRBJ1-1	TRBV2	CASSEAPRFTEAFF
TRBD1	TRBJ1-1	TRBV18	CASSPSGGVGEAFF
.	TRBJ2-7	TRBV20-1	CSARGQLTYEQYF
.	TRBJ1-6	TRBV27	CASSLHPGAGNSPLHF
TRBD1	TRBJ2-7	TRBV30	CAWSGTGPYEQYF
TRBD1	TRBJ2-5	TRBV18	CASSPRDRTQETQYF
.	TRBJ1-5	TRBV27	CASSLESGGRQPQHF
TRBD1	TRBJ2-1	TRBV19	CASSHQPGGHRYEQFF
TRBD1	TRBJ2-7	TRBV20-1	CSARDRQGYEQYF
.	TRBJ2-7	TRBV10-2	CASSDGTSTFYEQYF
.	TRBJ2-5	TRBV20-1	CSARVGGGVQETQYF